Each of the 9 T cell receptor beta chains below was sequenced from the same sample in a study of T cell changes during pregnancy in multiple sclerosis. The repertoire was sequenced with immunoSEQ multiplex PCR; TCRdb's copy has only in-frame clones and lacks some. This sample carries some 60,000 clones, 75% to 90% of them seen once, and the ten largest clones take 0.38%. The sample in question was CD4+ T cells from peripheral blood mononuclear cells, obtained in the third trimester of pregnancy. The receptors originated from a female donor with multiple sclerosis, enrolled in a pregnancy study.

CDR3 residues: CASSLAERSWSNEQFF. The CDR3 DNA follows: TGCGCCAGCAGCTTGGCCGAGAGGAGTTGGAGCAATGAGCAGTTCTTC. The chain combines TRBV5-1 with TRBJ2-1, with no clear D. Trimming left V 0 bases short and J 6 bases short, with 16 bases between. The germline gives CDR1 SGHRS, CDR2 YFSETQ. The CDR3 is 16 residues long.

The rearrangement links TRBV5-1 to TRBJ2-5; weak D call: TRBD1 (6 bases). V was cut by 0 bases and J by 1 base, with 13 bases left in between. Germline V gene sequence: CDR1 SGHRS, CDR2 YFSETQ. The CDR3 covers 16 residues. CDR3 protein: CASSLVTGLVQETQYF. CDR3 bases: TGCGCCAGCAGCTTGGTAACAGGGTTAGTCCAAGAGACCCAGTACTTC. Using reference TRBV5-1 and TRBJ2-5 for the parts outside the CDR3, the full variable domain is KAGVTQTPRYLIKTRGQQVTLSCSPISGHRSVSWYQQTPGQGLQFLFEYFSETQRNKGNFPGRFSGRQFSNSRSEMNVSTLELGDSALYLCASSLVTGLVQETQYFGPGTRLLVL.

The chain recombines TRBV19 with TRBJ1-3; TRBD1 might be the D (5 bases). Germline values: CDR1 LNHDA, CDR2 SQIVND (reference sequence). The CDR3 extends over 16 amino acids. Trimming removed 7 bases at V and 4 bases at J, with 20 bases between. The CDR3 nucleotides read TGTGCCAGTAAAGACTTTCGGGGGACGCTCGGAAACACCATATATTTT. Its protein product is CASKDFRGTLGNTIYF. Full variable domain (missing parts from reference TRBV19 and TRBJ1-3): DGGITQSPKYLFRKEGQNVTLSCEQNLNHDAMYWYRQDPGQGLRLIYYSQIVNDFQKGDIAEGYSVSREKKESFPLTVTSAQKNPTAFYLCASKDFRGTLGNTIYFGEGSWLTVV.

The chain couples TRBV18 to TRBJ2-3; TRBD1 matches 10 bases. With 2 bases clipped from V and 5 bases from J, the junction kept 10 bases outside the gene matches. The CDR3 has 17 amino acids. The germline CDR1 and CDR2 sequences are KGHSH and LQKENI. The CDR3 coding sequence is TGTGCCAGCTCACCAGGGGCAGACAGGGGGCTCAGAGATACGCAGTATTTT. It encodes CASSPGADRGLRDTQYF.

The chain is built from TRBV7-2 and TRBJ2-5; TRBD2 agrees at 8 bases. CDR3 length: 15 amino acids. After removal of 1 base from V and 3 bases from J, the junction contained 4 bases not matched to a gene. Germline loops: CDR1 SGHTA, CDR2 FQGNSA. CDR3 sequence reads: CASSLVGAGEETQYF. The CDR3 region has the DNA TGTGCCAGCAGCTTAGTTGGAGCGGGAGAAGAGACCCAGTACTTC. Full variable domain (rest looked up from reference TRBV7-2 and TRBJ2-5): GAGVSQSPSNKVTEKGKDVELRCDPISGHTALYWYRQSLGQGLEFLIYFQGNSAPDKSGLPSDRFSAERTGGSVSTLTIQRTQQEDSAVYLCASSLVGAGEETQYFGPGTRLLVL.

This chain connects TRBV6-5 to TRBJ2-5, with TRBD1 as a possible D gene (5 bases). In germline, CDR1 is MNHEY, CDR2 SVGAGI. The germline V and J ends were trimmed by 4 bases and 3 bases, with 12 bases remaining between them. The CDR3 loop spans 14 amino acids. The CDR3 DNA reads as TGTGCCAGCAGTTCCGCTGGGGCTGAAGAGACCCAGTACTTC. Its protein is CASSSAGAEETQYF.

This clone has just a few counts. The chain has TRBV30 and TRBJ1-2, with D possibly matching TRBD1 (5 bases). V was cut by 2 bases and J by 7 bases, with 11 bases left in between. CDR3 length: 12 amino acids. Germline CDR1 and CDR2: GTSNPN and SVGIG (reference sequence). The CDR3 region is CAWSSGYSGYTF. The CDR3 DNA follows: TGTGCCTGGAGTTCAGGGTACTCTGGCTACACCTTC.

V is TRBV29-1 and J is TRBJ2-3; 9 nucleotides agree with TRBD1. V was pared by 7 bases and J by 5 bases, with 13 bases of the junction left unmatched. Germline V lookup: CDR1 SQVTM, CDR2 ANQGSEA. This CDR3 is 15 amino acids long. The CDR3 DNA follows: TGCAGCGGGGGAACAGGGGGCATGGTTCGAGATACGCAGTATTTT. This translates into CSGGTGGMVRDTQYF.

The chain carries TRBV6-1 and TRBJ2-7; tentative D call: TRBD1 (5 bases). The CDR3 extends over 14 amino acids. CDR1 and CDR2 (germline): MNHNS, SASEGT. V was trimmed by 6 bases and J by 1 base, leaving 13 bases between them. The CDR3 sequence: CASRRETASYEQYF. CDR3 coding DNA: TGTGCCAGCAGGCGAGAGACAGCTTCCTACGAGCAGTACTTC.